A single T cell receptor beta chain is shown here with its context. Repertoires were generated with immunoSEQ multiplex PCR, while TCRdb's copy carries only in-frame clones and drops some. The repertoire holds hundreds of thousands of clones, with around nine tenths as singletons. V was clipped by 6 bases and J by 1 base, with 9 bases between them. The CDR3 totals 13 residues. Germline CDR1 and CDR2: WNHNN and SYGVQD (reference sequence). These data come from a study of blood T cell repertoires in COVID-19. About the research overall: Sites across the United States, Italy and Spain contributed samples from acute and convalescent COVID-19. PBMCs, B-cell-depleted T cells, or T cells were the source of the cDNA or gDNA that made up the material.

J is TRBJ1-1 and V is TRBV10-1, with D possibly being TRBD1 (5 bases). Sequencing was carried out using peripheral blood. This TCR came from a woman between 50 and 59 years old with COVID-19, enrolled during active disease. CDR3 sequence: CASRDQGNTEAFF. The CDR3 DNA sequence: TGCGCCAGCAGAGATCAGGGGAACACTGAAGCTTTCTTT.